The present TCR beta chain was sequenced within a study of siplizumab effects on memory and regulatory T cells. V lost 7 bases, J lost 0 bases, and 17 bases lay in between. The CDR3 contains 16 residues. CDR1 is SEHNR, CDR2 FQNEAQ, per germline (reference sequence). Clones were sequenced by immunoSEQ multiplex PCR, and TCRdb holds only the in-frame ones, with some missing. The sample consists of tens of thousands of clones, around 96% of them appearing once. This receptor was identified in a human donor in good health. The rearrangement links TRBV7-9 to TRBJ2-3, with D unresolved. Sequenced: naive CD8+ T cells sorted from blood. CDR3 protein: CASIMRRWGSTDTQYF. The CDR3 DNA is TGTGCCAGCATCATGAGGCGGTGGGGTAGCACAGATACGCAGTATTTT.